This entry lists 2 T cell receptor beta chains sequenced from one sample in a study of post-analysis software for immune sequencing data. General study results and limits: Included in a set of roughly five TRBV segments more frequent in patients than controls were TRBV5-6, TRBV5-1 and TRBV20-1.

For these TCRs, the target antigens are not known. Built from TCR beta cDNA, the libraries had unique molecular identifiers in them. TCRdb reprocessed the PCR reads with MiXCR, giving one entry per CDR3 protein. The repertoire holds about 540,000 distinct CDR3 sequences, with around 36% as singletons. The sample taken for sequencing was blood. All receptors derive from a girl between 2 and 17 years old with multiple sclerosis.

On this clonotype itself: The germline gene is not matched at one end of the junction; a read error may be the cause. The chain combines TRBV7-9 with TRBJ2-1; 9 bases fit TRBD2. Germline CDR1 reads SEHNR; CDR2 reads FQNEAQ (reference sequence). This CDR3 spans 15 amino acids. In DNA, the CDR3 is TGTGCCAGCAGTTTAGTCAGCGGGGGGTACAATGAGCAGTTCTTC. Protein product: CASSLVSGGYNEQFF.

This clonotype was detected a few times. The gene calls are TRBV29-1 and TRBJ1-4; weak D call: TRBD1 (6 bases). With 4 bases removed from V and 0 bases from J, the gap between germline ends came to 18 bases. Germline V gene sequence: CDR1 SQVTM, CDR2 ANQGSEA. The CDR3 sequence is 17 residues long. In DNA form, the CDR3 reads TGCAGCGTTGGGCAGGGGCCCCGGGCTACAACTAATGAAAAACTGTTTTTT. Amino acids: CSVGQGPRATTNEKLFF.